The T cell receptor beta chain under discussion was sequenced for a study of post-analysis software for immune sequencing data (dated by TCRdb to between 2015 and 2016). About the investigation overall: Relapsing-remitting, secondary progressive and progressive-relapsing multiple sclerosis were recorded as disease courses, and subtype annotation was lacking for some patients. The patient repertoires were set against eleven to twelve previously published healthy control repertoires from donors whose ages ranged from roughly 6 to 25 years. A subset of samples was prepared in parallel using single-end sample barcoding, then pooled and co-amplified after Illumina adapter ligation. Paper-wide results and their limitations: When samples were clustered directly using the F measure, samples prepared in the same batch co-clustered strongly, which prompted a batch-effect correction. Significantly higher frequencies in patients than in controls were found for about five TRBV segments, including TRBV5-6, TRBV5-1 and TRBV20-1. Significantly lower normalized Chao1 diversity was found in multiple sclerosis patients than in controls, suggesting substantial peripheral T-cell clonal expansion. The control group was slightly older than the multiple sclerosis patient group.

Taken from the germline V gene (reference sequence), the CDR1 and CDR2 loops are DFQATT and SNEGSKA. Including cysteine and phenylalanine, the CDR3 has 13 amino acids. Only the CDR3 DNA stays, 39 bases, in frame from base 1. As regards this clonotype: The specificity of this receptor is unknown. No base quality information exists; no much larger clone differs at one position.

Libraries were prepared through PCR. Instrument used: Illumina HiSeq 2500. To reduce PCR and sequencing biases, unique molecular identifiers were incorporated into the TCR beta cDNA libraries. Per 1 to 10 million input T cells, some 500,000 cDNA molecules were obtained, such that each molecule approximated one T cell. Patient libraries were prepared and sequenced with the same protocol used for the earlier healthy control dataset. Samples belonging to the same batch were prepared together, multiplexed and sequenced on a shared HiSeq lane. Turning to the authors' computational methods: Raw barcoded reads were processed with MIGEC, discarding single-read molecular identifier groups before consensus assembly and CDR3 extraction. Clonotype tables were post-analysed with VDJtools, normalizing diversity by down-sampling all datasets to the smallest sample size. In repertoire overlap clustering, CDR3 amino acid sequences, but not nucleotide sequences, were matched to correct batch-related cross-sample contamination. Starting from the raw public reads, TCRdb applied fastp trimming at Q25, assembled clones with MiXCR and retained in-frame beta chains. Rows merge per CDR3 protein into single entries with the most common DNA and genes. It is TCRdb's table, rather than the study itself, that gives the V and J calls and clone size. In all, the sample holds fewer than 850,000 distinct CDR3 sequences, and roughly 27% of those were seen once. The ten largest clones capture 0.56% of the sample.

To demonstrate the VDJtools post-analysis software, TCR beta repertoires were profiled from the peripheral blood of roughly 14 young patients with multiple sclerosis. The multiple sclerosis patients were children and adolescents ranging in age from 6 to 15 years. The sequence derives from a girl under 18 with multiple sclerosis. What was sequenced was blood. The chain joins TRBV20-1 to TRBJ2-1; TRBD2 is possibly the D segment (5 matching bases). The DNA end is more similar to TRBJ2-7, so the J call may be wrong. At the DNA level, the sequence is TGCAGTGCTATTCCGGGGAACTCCTACGAGCAGTACTTC. Its coded protein is CSAIPGNSYEQYF.